This T cell receptor beta chain was sequenced for a study of shared clonotypes between healthy human individuals. V shed 3 bases, J shed 3 bases, and the junction held 7 bases outside the gene matches. The CDR3 contains 15 residues. The germline CDR1 and CDR2 sequences are KGHSH and LQKENI. Study observations and caveats: A limitation of the genetic and exposure-history diversity represented arose from few donors.

The protocol was immunoSEQ multiplex PCR, while the TCRdb copy is restricted to in-frame clones and leaves out a portion. This sample has 1,100,000 or so clones, with around 78% found just once. Details on this clone: Its antigen is still unknown.

Sequenced material: memory CD4+ T cells from PBMCs. Subset indicated: CD45RA-negative fraction. This rearrangement joins TRBV18 to TRBJ1-2, with 7 positions matching TRBD1. The source of this sequence is a man aged 18 to 35 in good health. Some clones in this sample may be carry-over from other donors' samples. CDR3: CASSPQGTVYYGYTF. CDR3 nucleotides: TGTGCCAGCTCACCGCAAGGGACAGTCTACTATGGCTACACCTTC.